This entry lists 29 T cell receptor beta chains sequenced from one sample in a study of T cell repertoires in cytomegalovirus infection. TCRdb processed the reads anew with MiXCR; each CDR3 protein has one entry. Among nearly 550,000 distinct CDR3 sequences listed, about 15% were seen once. Material for sequencing was CD8+ T cells from PBMCs. The source of these receptors is a human donor in good health (CMV status not recorded). Some clones in this sample may be carry-over from other donors' samples.

J is TRBJ2-1 and V is TRBV27; D may be TRBD1 or TRBD2 (5 bases each). Trimming took 9 bases from V and 14 from J, leaving 17 bases between them. The germline V gene encodes CDR1 MNHEY and CDR2 SMNVEV (reference sequence). The CDR3 is made up of 11 amino acids. The CDR3 DNA sequence: TGTGCCAGACCGGGACCCTCAAGGGAGTTCTTC. This translates into CARPGPSREFF.

As for this clonotype: A much larger clone sits a single nucleotide away, making a read error possible. The chain recombines TRBV28 with TRBJ2-1, with TRBD2 identical over 8 bases. Germline loops: CDR1 MDHEN, CDR2 SYDVKM. The CDR3 length is 17 residues. This CDR3 is CASSLRVAGSSYNAQFF. CDR3 DNA: TGTGCCAGCAGTTTACGGGTAGCGGGGAGCTCCTACAATGCGCAGTTCTTC.

This clonotype came up a few times. The J gene is TRBJ2-1, the V gene TRBV9, with 7 bases aligning to TRBD2. This CDR3 region has 15 residues. The germline CDR1 and CDR2 sequences are SGDLS and YYNGEE. Trimming cost V 1 base and J 8 bases; bases outside gene matches: 9. The CDR3 region has the DNA TGTGCCAGCAGCGTACAAGCGGGGAGTGGTGATGAGCAGTTCTTC. It codes for CASSVQAGSGDEQFF.

The V gene is TRBV13, the J gene TRBJ1-4; TRBD1 agrees at 8 bases. Trimming at V came to 5 bases and at J to 8 bases, leaving 13 bases not matched to a gene. CDR3 length: 16 amino acids. CDR1 and CDR2 from the germline V gene are PRHDT and FYEKMQ (reference sequence). The CDR3 coding sequence is TGTGCCAGCAGCCAGGGGGACAGGACGGGGAGAGAAAAACTGTTTTTT. This codes for CASSQGDRTGREKLFF.

This clonotype came up a few times. This chain links TRBV5-1 with TRBJ2-2; 9 nucleotides agree with TRBD2. This CDR3 has 17 amino acids. V trimming: 5 bases; J trimming: 7 bases; junction bases outside the gene matches: 15. CDR1 and CDR2 from the germline V gene are SGHRS and YFSETQ. The CDR3 region has the DNA TGCGCCAGCAGACAGAGAGCGGGGGGCCCCAATGACGGGGAGCTGTTTTTT. Protein product: CASRQRAGGPNDGELFF.

This clonotype showed up many times. DNA for the CDR3: TGTGCCAGCAGCCCTACCGGGACAGAGGGATACAATGAGCAGTTCTTC. It specifies CASSPTGTEGYNEQFF. The chain employs TRBV7-8 and TRBJ2-1; 7 bases align to TRBD1. V gave up 5 bases and J gave up 4 bases; unmatched junction bases: 11. Germline-derived CDR1 and CDR2 are SGHVS and FQNEAQ. The CDR3 covers 16 residues.

V and J are TRBV14 and TRBJ2-7; D is perhaps TRBD1 (6 bases). CDR3 size: 14 residues. CDR1 is SGHDN, CDR2 FVKESK, per germline. Deletions cut 7 bases from V and 3 bases from J, with 16 bases between. CDR3 in DNA: TGTGCCAGCACCCTGAGGACAGAAAACTACGAGCAGTACTTC. Translated, it gives CASTLRTENYEQYF. Complete variable domain (other parts from reference TRBV14 and TRBJ2-7): EAGVTQFPSHSVIEKGQTVTLRCDPISGHDNLYWYRRVMGKEIKFLLHFVKESKQDESGMPNNRFLAERTGGTYSTLKVQPAELEDSGVYFCASTLRTENYEQYFGPGTRLTVT.

The V and J genes are TRBV19 and TRBJ2-2, with D uncertain. Germline loops: CDR1 LNHDA, CDR2 SQIVND (reference sequence). CDR3 length: 14 amino acids. V was clipped by 4 bases and J by 6 bases, with 12 bases between them. The CDR3: CASSKGSYAGELFF. The CDR3 nucleotides are TGTGCCAGTAGTAAGGGCTCCTACGCCGGGGAGCTGTTTTTT.

The chain couples TRBV4-2 to TRBJ2-5; the D gene could be TRBD1 or TRBD2 (5 bases each). CDR1 and CDR2 (germline): LGHNA, YNFKEQ. Trimming removed 5 bases at V and 5 bases at J, with 15 bases between. CDR3 length equals 14 residues. The CDR3 DNA reads as TGTGCCAGCAGCTCCCCGGGACGTAGGGAGACCCAGTACTTC. Translated, it gives CASSSPGRRETQYF.

V and J are TRBV19 and TRBJ1-2; D gene ambiguous. Germline V lookup: CDR1 LNHDA, CDR2 SQIVND (reference sequence). CDR3 length equals 16 residues. V was shortened by 5 bases and J by 2 bases, with 18 bases between the two germline ends. For the CDR3, the DNA is TGTGCCAGTAGTCGACCGACAAGAATCCCCAACTATGGCTACACCTTC. Amino acids: CASSRPTRIPNYGYTF.

The table lists this clonotype with a few counts. V is TRBV9 and J is TRBJ1-1; D is perhaps TRBD1 (5 bases). The CDR3 consists of 14 residues. Deletions cut 4 bases from V and 2 bases from J, with 12 bases between. Germline CDR1 and CDR2: SGDLS and YYNGEE. The CDR3 reads CASSPSDSNTEAFF. For the CDR3, the DNA is TGTGCCAGCAGCCCATCTGACAGTAACACTGAAGCTTTCTTT.

This clonotype was seen at least ten times. The CDR3 spells CASSLVVGKPLHF. As DNA, the CDR3 is TGTGCCAGCAGCTTAGTCGTGGGGAAACCCCTCCACTTT. The J gene is TRBJ1-6, the V gene TRBV11-2; D not resolved. The V gene lost 1 base and the J gene lost 12 bases, with 10 bases spanning the gap. This CDR3 contains 13 residues. Germline V gene data show CDR1 as SGHAT and CDR2 as FQNNGV.

V usage is TRBV20-1 and J usage is TRBJ2-7; 7 nucleotides match TRBD1. V trimming: 8 bases; J trimming: 1 base; junction bases outside the gene matches: 8. The CDR3 is 13 residues long. The germline CDR1 and CDR2 sequences are DFQATT and SNEGSKA (reference sequence). As DNA, the CDR3 is TGCAGTCCCCGGGGACAGAATTCCTACGAGCAGTACTTC. Its translation: CSPRGQNSYEQYF.

This clonotype came up many times. The rearrangement uses TRBV7-2 and TRBJ2-3; D is uncertain. Trimming left V 1 base short and J 0 bases short, with 11 bases between. The CDR3 length is 16 residues. The germline V gene has CDR1 SGHTA and CDR2 FQGNSA. The CDR3 DNA follows: TGTGCCAGCAGCTTAGGCGGACGGACGAGCACAGATACGCAGTATTTT. Amino acid sequence: CASSLGGRTSTDTQYF.

The sample holds a few counts of this clonotype. This chain joins TRBV20-1 and TRBJ2-7; a weak D match, TRBD2 (6 bases). The CDR3 runs 13 residues. Germline V gene lookup returns CDR1 DFQATT and CDR2 SNEGSKA (reference sequence). The V end lost 2 bases, the J end lost 1 base, and 9 bases lay between the germline ends. The CDR3 is CSARSGDSYEQYF. CDR3 nucleotides: TGCAGTGCTAGATCGGGAGATTCCTACGAGCAGTACTTC.

The chain employs TRBV20-1 and TRBJ2-1, with 10 positions matching TRBD2. CDR1 is DFQATT, CDR2 SNEGSKA, per germline (reference sequence). V was clipped by 2 bases and J by 7 bases; unmatched bases: 17. This CDR3 is 18 amino acids long. DNA for the CDR3: TGCAGTGCTAGACCTCGCACTCCTGAGCGGGAGGGCCCAAATGAGCAGTTCTTC. It translates to CSARPRTPEREGPNEQFF.

This clonotype showed up just once. The CDR3 DNA reads TGTGCCAGCAGCTATTTTTATGCCGGGACAGCTGAAGCTTTCTTT. This translates into CASSYFYAGTAEAFF. The chain recombines TRBV14 with TRBJ1-1; 7 bases match TRBD1. This CDR3 has 15 amino acids. The germline gives CDR1 SGHDN, CDR2 FVKESK. V dropped 5 bases and J dropped 6; count of bases not matched to a gene: 12. The whole variable domain, remainder taken from reference TRBV14 and TRBJ1-1, is EAGVTQFPSHSVIEKGQTVTLRCDPISGHDNLYWYRRVMGKEIKFLLHFVKESKQDESGMPNNRFLAERTGGTYSTLKVQPAELEDSGVYFCASSYFYAGTAEAFFGQGTRLTVV.

A word on this clonotype: The CDR3 ends on some other residue instead of the conserved phenylalanine or tryptophan, so this is likely a read error. CDR3 DNA: TGTGCCAGCAGCCCTAGCTCCTACAATGAGCAGTTCTCC. It translates to CASSPSSYNEQFS. The J gene is TRBJ2-1, the V gene TRBV7-9; D is ambiguous. Germline CDR1 reads SEHNR; CDR2 reads FQNEAQ (reference sequence). V lost 5 bases to trimming and J lost 0 bases, with 5 bases between them. CDR3 size: 13 residues.

This rearrangement joins TRBV28 to TRBJ2-1; D tentatively fits TRBD1 or TRBD2 (5 bases each). The CDR3 extends over 16 amino acids. Germline CDR1 reads MDHEN; CDR2 reads SYDVKM. Deletions cut 7 bases from V and 4 bases from J, with 20 bases between. CDR3 DNA: TGTGCCAGCACCACCTTTTCGGGGCCTGATTACAATGAGCAGTTCTTC. Its translation is CASTTFSGPDYNEQFF.

This clonotype was seen more than once but under ten times. This sequence joins TRBV24-1 and TRBJ2-1, with 7 bases lining up with TRBD1. The V segment lost 7 bases and the J segment 8 bases; nucleotides outside the gene matches: 13. The germline gives CDR1 KGHDR, CDR2 SFDVKD. This CDR3 region has 15 residues. The chain's CDR3 is CATSKATGVTDEQFF. CDR3 nucleotide sequence: TGTGCCACCAGCAAGGCCACAGGGGTTACGGATGAGCAGTTCTTC.

There are many counts of this clonotype. Its ends do not fully match the called genes, so a read error is possible. V is TRBV7-9 and J is TRBJ2-7; weak D call: TRBD2 (6 bases). The CDR3 length is 12 residues. The germline gives CDR1 SEHNR, CDR2 FQNEAQ (reference sequence). The CDR3 loop reads CASSFTSREVHF. The CDR3 nucleotides read TGTGCCAGCAGCTTTACTAGCAGGGAGGTACACTTC.

This clonotype was detected many times. The chain combines TRBV7-9 with TRBJ2-7; 9 positions agree with TRBD1. Germline V gene lookup returns CDR1 SEHNR and CDR2 FQNEAQ (reference sequence). The CDR3 length is 16 residues. Unmatched junction bases numbered 9, after V lost 6 bases and J lost 0 bases. Written as DNA, the CDR3 is TGTGCCAGCAGTTCTCCCGGGACAGGGCTCTCCTACGAGCAGTACTTC. It codes for CASSSPGTGLSYEQYF.

The chain links TRBV9 to TRBJ2-1; 9 bases align to TRBD1. CDR3 size: 15 residues. V trimming: 4 bases; J trimming: 4 bases; junction bases outside the gene matches: 6. CDR1 and CDR2 (germline): SGDLS, YYNGEE. In DNA form, the CDR3 reads TGTGCCAGCAGCTTTACAGGGGGCGGATACAATGAGCAGTTCTTC. Translating it yields CASSFTGGGYNEQFF.

This clonotype was found many times. The chain is built from TRBV27 and TRBJ2-1, with TRBD2 as a possible D gene (5 bases). Germline V gene lookup returns CDR1 MNHEY and CDR2 SMNVEV (reference sequence). The ends were cut back, 0 bases at V and 9 bases at J, with 24 bases in the middle. This CDR3 contains 18 residues. Written as DNA, the CDR3 is TGTGCCAGCAGTTTATCGATCACGAGGGTAGCCGTAGATCGTGAGCAGTTCTTC. Its protein is CASSLSITRVAVDREQFF.

This clonotype has ten or more counts. CDR3 region: CASSFSTGGEINYGYTF. The CDR3, as DNA: TGTGCCAGCAGTTTTTCGACAGGGGGAGAGATTAACTATGGCTACACCTTC. The chain couples TRBV12-3 or TRBV12-4 to TRBJ1-2, with 9 positions matching TRBD1. V dropped 3 bases and J dropped 1; count of bases not matched to a gene: 9. This CDR3 spans 17 amino acids.

The V call is TRBV12-3 or TRBV12-4, the J call TRBJ1-1, with D possibly TRBD1 on 5 matching bases. V lost 3 bases and J lost 6, with 8 bases in between. This CDR3 has 12 amino acids. The CDR3 sequence is CASSLGDPEAFF. As DNA, the CDR3 is TGTGCCAGCAGTTTGGGGGACCCTGAAGCTTTCTTT.

This clonotype was counted many times. This rearrangement joins TRBV14 to TRBJ1-2; tentative D call: TRBD1 (6 bases). Germline loops: CDR1 SGHDN, CDR2 FVKESK. V lost 5 bases and J lost 5, with 15 bases in between. The CDR3 is made up of 14 amino acids. CDR3 residues: CASSEQGPLYGYTF. CDR3 nucleotide sequence: TGTGCCAGCAGCGAACAGGGTCCCCTATATGGCTACACCTTC.

The chain recombines TRBV5-6 with TRBJ1-6; D remains unclear. This CDR3 is 12 amino acids long. Germline V CDR1 and CDR2: SGHDT, YYEEEE. Between the trimmed V and J ends, which lost 4 bases and 9 bases, there was a span of 8 bases. This CDR3 is CASSEGGSPLHF. CDR3 bases: TGTGCCAGCAGCGAAGGTGGTTCACCCCTCCACTTT.

The CDR3 nucleotides are TGTGCCAGTAGTATTAACCAGCGGGAGACAGCCTACAATGAGCAGTTCTTC. It translates to CASSINQRETAYNEQFF. The chain links TRBV19 to TRBJ2-1; 8 bases are shared with TRBD2. CDR1 and CDR2 from the germline V gene are LNHDA and SQIVND (reference sequence). V shed 3 bases, J shed 2 bases, and the junction held 9 bases outside the gene matches. The CDR3 loop spans 17 amino acids.